One sample yielded the 32 T cell receptor beta chains listed below, sequenced in a study of CD4 T cells in relation to SARS-CoV-2 and coronaviruses. TCRdb keeps only in-frame clones here, not all; method: immunoSEQ multiplex PCR. The sample lists 30,000 to 45,000 clones; around 83% were seen once. For these TCRs, the target antigens are not known. The sample was naive CD4+ T cells from PBMCs, cultured in vitro. The subset denotes: naive CD4+ T cells isolated by negative enrichment. The receptors shown here come from an adult with COVID-19.

The V gene is TRBV21-1, the J gene TRBJ2-6; no DNA check was done on the table's D call, TRBD1. TRBV21-1 has pseudogene status. This CDR3 has 15 amino acids. CDR3 in DNA: TGTGCCAGCAGCAAGGGGACAATTGGGGCCAACGTCCTGACTTTC. It specifies CASSKGTIGANVLTF.

The chain combines TRBV20-1 with TRBJ2-7, with D hard to call. CDR1 is DFQATT, CDR2 SNEGSKA, per germline (reference sequence). CDR3 length: 12 residues. V was clipped by 3 bases and J by 3 bases, with 9 bases between them. The CDR3 DNA follows: TGCAGTGCTAGTCGCCCTGACTACGAGCAGTACTTC. It codes for CSASRPDYEQYF.

This chain joins TRBV7-9 and TRBJ2-7, with D perhaps TRBD1 (5 bases). There are 17 residues in the CDR3. Germline CDR1 SEHNR, CDR2 FQNEAQ (reference sequence). V was clipped by 5 bases and J by 0 bases, with 20 bases between them. CDR3 DNA sequence: TGTGCCAGCAGCGTAGGAGAGGACACCGAATTCTCCTACGAGCAGTACTTC. Translated: CASSVGEDTEFSYEQYF. Looking up the rest from reference TRBV7-9 and TRBJ2-7 gives the full variable domain: DTGVSQNPRHKITKRGQNVTFRCDPISEHNRLYWYRQTLGQGPEFLTYFQNEAQLEKSRLLSDRFSAERPKGSFSTLEIQRTEQGDSAMYLCASSVGEDTEFSYEQYFGPGTRLTVT.

The rearrangement joins TRBV7-9 to TRBJ1-6; a possible D gene is TRBD1 (6 bases). The germline CDR1 and CDR2 sequences are SEHNR and FQNEAQ (reference sequence). Deletions cut 5 bases from V and 14 bases from J, with 16 bases between. This CDR3 spans 13 amino acids. CDR3 protein: CASSPTGKKTLHF. DNA of the CDR3: TGTGCCAGCAGCCCTACAGGGAAAAAAACCCTCCACTTT.

The rearrangement joins TRBV6-5 to TRBJ1-6; TRBD1 matches at 8 bases. Trimming removed 4 bases from V and 10 bases from J; junction bases left unmatched: 9. The CDR3 is 15 amino acids. CDR1 is MNHEY and CDR2 is SVGAGI in the germline V gene. The CDR3 DNA sequence: TGTGCCAGCAGTTCCCACGGACAGGGAGAATCACCCCTCCACTTT. Encoded protein: CASSSHGQGESPLHF.

The chain is built from TRBV2 and TRBJ1-3; D not certain. The germline V and J ends were trimmed by 6 bases and 4 bases, with 10 bases remaining between them. Germline V gives CDR1 SNHLY, CDR2 FYNNEI. The length of the CDR3 is 13 residues. CDR3 coding DNA: TGTGCCAGCAGCTCGGGAGTAGGAAACACCATATATTTT. It specifies CASSSGVGNTIYF.

The chain employs TRBV6-4 and TRBJ2-7, with D perhaps TRBD1 (6 bases). The CDR3 extends over 15 amino acids. Germline V lookup: CDR1 MRHNA, CDR2 SNTAGT. Trimming pared 6 bases from V and 0 bases from J, leaving 15 bases between. CDR3 DNA: TGTGCCAGCAGCCACCAGGGGTGTATCTCCTACGAGCAGTACTTC. Protein product: CASSHQGCISYEQYF.

The V and J genes are TRBV5-4 and TRBJ2-7; D is uncertain. The CDR3 covers 12 residues. Trimming pared 2 bases from V and 9 bases from J, leaving 12 bases between. Germline values: CDR1 SGHNT, CDR2 YYREEE (reference sequence). CDR3 protein: CASSLDTSGQYF. CDR3 bases: TGTGCCAGCAGCTTAGACACGTCTGGGCAGTACTTC.

The genes are TRBV11-3 and TRBJ2-7, with D maybe TRBD2 (6 bases). Trimming removed 5 bases at V and 5 bases at J, with 13 bases between. Per the germline V gene, CDR1 is SGHNT and CDR2 is YENEEA. This CDR3 spans 13 amino acids. The DNA of the CDR3 is TGTGCCAGCAGCCTTCGGAGGGAGGACGAGCAGTACTTC. Protein: CASSLRREDEQYF.

This clone appeared once. The chain recombines TRBV6-5 with TRBJ1-6, with unresolved D. This CDR3 region has 14 residues. The V gene lost 5 bases and the J gene lost 4 bases, with 9 bases spanning the gap. Germline-derived CDR1 and CDR2 are MNHEY and SVGAGI. The CDR3 DNA reads TGTGCCAGCAGTACCGGACGGTATAATTCACCCCTCCACTTT. This codes for CASSTGRYNSPLHF.

This rearrangement joins TRBV3-1 (or the pseudogene TRBV3-2) to TRBJ2-3, with D unclear. CDR3 size: 15 residues. Trimming stripped 3 bases from V and 0 bases from J, with 10 bases between. Germline V gene lookup returns CDR1 LGHDT and CDR2 YNNKEL (reference sequence). The CDR3 nucleotides read TGTGCCAGCAGCCATTACGCCCGGAGCACAGATACGCAGTATTTT. Translated, it gives CASSHYARSTDTQYF.

The genes are TRBV10-3 and TRBJ2-2, with 11 bases lining up with TRBD2. CDR3 length equals 14 residues. V lost 6 bases, J lost 6 bases, and 3 bases stayed unmatched. Germline CDR1 and CDR2: ENHRY and SYGVKD. The CDR3 here is CAIRTGLAAGELFF. The CDR3 DNA sequence: TGTGCCATCAGGACGGGACTAGCGGCCGGGGAGCTGTTTTTT.

This chain links TRBV11-3 with TRBJ2-1, with a tentative D call TRBD2 (7 bases). Looked up from germline, CDR1 is SGHNT and CDR2 is YENEEA. V lost 3 bases, J lost 9 bases, and 12 bases lay in between. This CDR3 contains 13 residues. This chain's CDR3 is CASSFRGAGEQFF. The CDR3 region has the DNA TGTGCCAGCAGCTTCCGGGGGGCGGGTGAGCAGTTCTTC.

This chain joins TRBV7-9 and TRBJ2-3, with 10 nucleotides matching TRBD2. Germline V gives CDR1 SEHNR, CDR2 FQNEAQ (reference sequence). The CDR3 consists of 18 residues. Unmatched junction bases numbered 12, after V lost 5 bases and J lost 1 base. CDR3 residues: CASSPLRPGLAGTDTQYF. For the CDR3, the DNA is TGTGCCAGCAGCCCGCTCCGACCTGGACTAGCGGGCACAGATACGCAGTATTTT.

V gene TRBV19 combines with J gene TRBJ2-7; D gene unclear. The V and J ends lost 6 bases and 3 bases respectively, with 15 bases between them. The CDR3 spans 14 residues. Germline V gives CDR1 LNHDA, CDR2 SQIVND (reference sequence). In DNA, the CDR3 is TGTGCCAGTAGGAGAAACCAAGGTCACTACGAGCAGTACTTC. Encoded protein: CASRRNQGHYEQYF.

This chain joins TRBV27 and TRBJ2-5, with 7 bases lining up with TRBD2. Germline lookup yields CDR1 MNHEY and CDR2 SMNVEV (reference sequence). The junction had 17 bases not matched to a gene; V was cut back by 6 bases and J by 4 bases. The CDR3 covers 17 residues. CDR3 sequence (DNA): TGTGCCAGCAGCCGAGGGACTACCCCAATATGGGGAGAGACCCAGTACTTC. It specifies CASSRGTTPIWGETQYF.

The chain carries TRBV4-2 and TRBJ1-2, with D possibly matching TRBD1 (5 bases). Germline-derived CDR1 and CDR2 are LGHNA and YNFKEQ. The germline V and J ends were trimmed by 3 bases and 8 bases, with 19 bases remaining between them. The CDR3 totals 15 residues. As DNA, the CDR3 is TGTGCCAGCAGCCAGGAGGGGACTACCGTAGGGGGCTACACCTTC. Translation gives CASSQEGTTVGGYTF.

This clone was counted once. J is TRBJ2-5 and V is TRBV11-2; perhaps TRBD2 as D (5 bases). The CDR3 is 16 residues long. CDR1 and CDR2 (germline): SGHAT, FQNNGV. Trimming took 3 bases from V and 3 from J, leaving 17 bases between them. The CDR3 region has the DNA TGTGCCAGCAGCTTCCTAGGACGGAGGCCTGAAGAGACCCAGTACTTC. Translating gives CASSFLGRRPEETQYF.

The chain joins TRBV6-4 to TRBJ1-1; no definite D call. Between the trimmed V and J ends, which lost 6 bases and 0 bases, there was a span of 14 bases. Germline V gives CDR1 MRHNA, CDR2 SNTAGT. This CDR3 is 15 amino acids long. The DNA for the CDR3 is TGTGCCAGCAGAGGGCCCAACCCCATGAACACTGAAGCTTTCTTT. The encoded protein is CASRGPNPMNTEAFF.

The V call is TRBV5-1, the J call TRBJ2-1; 9 positions agree with TRBD1. V shed 0 bases and J 6 bases; nucleotides not matched to a gene: 7. Germline CDR1 SGHRS, CDR2 YFSETQ. The CDR3 is made up of 16 amino acids. The CDR3 DNA reads as TGCGCCAGCAGCTTGGAGTCCGCGACAGGGGGCAATGAGCAGTTCTTC. It specifies CASSLESATGGNEQFF.

This chain uses TRBV11-3 with TRBJ2-1; tentatively, D is TRBD1 (5 bases). The CDR3 consists of 12 residues. V was pared by 5 bases and J by 7 bases, with 9 bases between. Germline-derived CDR1 and CDR2 are SGHNT and YENEEA. CDR3 coding DNA: TGTGCCAGCAGCCTCGACAGAAATGAGCAGTTCTTC. Translated, it gives CASSLDRNEQFF.

This clone was seen just once. The chain carries TRBV6-2 or TRBV6-3 and TRBJ2-1, with 8 bases fitting TRBD2. The CDR3 sequence is 15 residues long. Trimming removed 5 bases from V and 7 bases from J; junction bases left unmatched: 10. Germline V gene sequence: CDR1 MNHEY, CDR2 SVGEGT. CDR3 in amino acids: CASSRVGLALNEQFF. CDR3 DNA: TGTGCCAGCAGTAGGGTCGGACTAGCCCTGAATGAGCAGTTCTTC.

This sequence joins TRBV2 and TRBJ2-3; TRBD2 agrees at 9 bases. V lost 6 bases to trimming and J lost 4 bases; unmatched junction nucleotides: 8. Germline assignment: CDR1 SNHLY and CDR2 FYNNEI. The CDR3 sequence is 15 residues long. The CDR3 protein is CASRVLAGGSDTQYF. CDR3 nucleotide sequence: TGTGCCAGCAGAGTGTTGGCGGGAGGGTCAGATACGCAGTATTTT.

V usage is TRBV18 and J usage is TRBJ1-3; D is perhaps TRBD1 (6 bases). The CDR3 covers 18 residues. Trimming took 0 bases from V and 0 from J, leaving 15 bases between them. CDR1 and CDR2 from the germline V gene are KGHSH and LQKENI. The CDR3, as DNA: TGTGCCAGCTCACCACCTAAGGGCCTACAGGGCTCTGGAAACACCATATATTTT. It specifies CASSPPKGLQGSGNTIYF.

This chain links TRBV5-1 with TRBJ2-1; 9 bases agree with TRBD2. The J segment lost 5 bases and the V segment lost 4 bases, leaving 10 bases of the junction unmatched. The CDR3 totals 16 residues. Per the germline V gene, CDR1 is SGHRS and CDR2 is YFSETQ. The CDR3 sequence is CASSPPGSSGNNEQFF. In nucleotides, the CDR3 is TGCGCCAGCAGCCCTCCCGGGTCTAGCGGGAACAATGAGCAGTTCTTC.

The chain couples TRBV19 to TRBJ2-7; the D gene is possibly TRBD1 (6 bases). The germline CDR1 and CDR2 sequences are LNHDA and SQIVND (reference sequence). The V end was cut by 5 bases, the J end by 3 bases, with 20 bases between. The CDR3 covers 16 residues. The CDR3 is CASSYLPGQRFYEQYF. The CDR3 nucleotides are TGTGCCAGTAGTTACCTACCGGGACAACGTTTCTACGAGCAGTACTTC.

This chain connects TRBV5-6 to TRBJ2-3; D not certain. Trimming took 4 bases from V and 5 from J, leaving 14 bases between them. The CDR3 is made up of 14 amino acids. Germline lookup yields CDR1 SGHDT and CDR2 YYEEEE. As DNA, the CDR3 is TGTGCCAGCAGCGCGTACCAGACCGAAGATACGCAGTATTTT. It codes for CASSAYQTEDTQYF.

This chain joins TRBV20-1 and TRBJ2-7; no firm D call. Germline-derived CDR1 and CDR2 are DFQATT and SNEGSKA (reference sequence). The CDR3 contains 12 residues. V lost 3 bases to trimming and J lost 6 bases, with 12 bases between them. The CDR3 sequence: CSASSLAGEQYF. The DNA for the CDR3 is TGCAGTGCTAGTAGCTTAGCCGGCGAGCAGTACTTC.

The chain carries TRBV27 and TRBJ2-7; TRBD1 is a possible D gene (6 bases). Germline V CDR1 and CDR2: MNHEY, SMNVEV (reference sequence). Trimming left V 6 bases short and J 2 bases short, with 17 bases between. This CDR3 contains 15 residues. The CDR3 nucleotides read TGTGCCAGCAGAGAAGAGACAGGCTCAACCTACGAGCAGTACTTC. It codes for CASREETGSTYEQYF.

J is TRBJ2-2 and V is TRBV3-1 (or the pseudogene TRBV3-2); D unclear. Per germline, CDR1 LGHDT and CDR2 YNNKEL (reference sequence). The germline V and J ends were trimmed by 4 bases and 5 bases, with 11 bases remaining between them. This CDR3 comprises 14 residues. The CDR3 nucleotides read TGTGCCAGCAGCCGAACATTAGGGACCGGGGAGCTGTTTTTT. It encodes CASSRTLGTGELFF.

The chain carries TRBV5-1 and TRBJ2-2; 9 bases map to TRBD2. V was clipped by 7 bases and J by 0 bases; unmatched bases: 10. This CDR3 has 17 amino acids. CDR1 and CDR2 (germline): SGHRS, YFSETQ. The CDR3 protein is CASRSPAGGANTGELFF. The CDR3 nucleotides read TGCGCCAGCCGAAGTCCAGCGGGGGGCGCGAACACCGGGGAGCTGTTTTTT.

This chain joins TRBV27 and TRBJ1-5, with a tentative D call TRBD1 (5 bases). Trimming took 8 bases from V and 4 from J, leaving 12 bases between them. In germline, CDR1 is MNHEY, CDR2 SMNVEV (reference sequence). The CDR3 is 13 amino acids. Here the CDR3 reads CASAEEGNQPQHF. The CDR3 DNA follows: TGTGCCAGCGCAGAGGAGGGGAATCAGCCCCAGCATTTT.